This entry concerns a single T cell receptor (beta chain). This clone was detected only a few times. Which antigen it targets is not known. There are no base qualities to consult, and no much larger clone falls within one base. This record comes from a study of cytomegalovirus exposure and HLA in healthy donors (dated by TCRdb to between 2016 and 2019). The study in broad terms: In an earlier analysis of approximately 500 of the donors, approximately 260 Gb of sequence data and 100 million or so unique TCR beta sequences from roughly 190 million T cells were reported. An early release covering 550 to 650 HLA-typed donors comprised about 290 gigabases of sequencing data and around 86 million unique TCR sequences. Of the 300 to 450 genotyped donors, approximately 80% fell in the genetic ancestry cluster associated with self-reported Caucasian donors. The study aimed to test whether signatures of past pathogen exposure could be identified by cataloging public T cell receptors. Using immunosequencing, the study profiled T cell repertoires from 500 to 800 subjects and related those repertoires to cytomegalovirus serostatus. Besides the first cohort of 666 subjects, a separate validation cohort made up of 120 different subjects was used. To predict cytomegalovirus infection status, the study brought together high-throughput TCR immunosequencing, statistical association of individual TCRs with disease status, and machine learning. In a later analysis, previously published TCR beta repertoires from 666 donors were re-analyzed and high-resolution HLA genotyping was added so that TCR occurrence patterns could be studied. Rather than drawing on any new phenotypic data, the later analysis identified candidate immune exposures from TCR beta sequences and the way those sequences occurred across donors. An earlier analysis of around 580 of the donors used high-throughput TCR beta sequencing to judge whether each TCR beta V gene segment behaved as functional or pseudogenic. Donor age, sex, ethnicity and CMV serostatus were compiled together with the repertoire data. In a later genetic analysis, genome-wide SNP genotypes for 398 of the 666 donors were used, and that subset was treated as a discovery cohort. All discovery cohort repertoires had been generated using a single sequencing platform. HLA typing included class I and class II loci at four-digit resolution. The number of donors typed differed by locus, with roughly 620-630 for A, B, C, DRB1 and DQB1, around 500 for DQA1, approximately 570 for DPA1, and 450 to 480 for DPB1. Several DR-DQ haplotypes were handled as single units for association and clustering because linkage in the cohort was strong. On average, 235,054 unique TCR beta nucleotide sequences were sequenced per donor among about 400 genotyped donors of the cohort, with about 17% of those sequences being non-productive. Results and caveats for the whole study, not just this receptor: In a later genetic analysis, fewer N-insertions in productive TCRs were reported among donors in an Asian-associated ancestry cluster than the approximately 710-donor mean. Only TCR beta chains were sequenced in this cohort, and the absence of alpha or paired-chain data limited detectable features. V-gene and J-gene trimming of TCR beta chains was associated with a missense DCLRE1C variant in a later genetic analysis, and the association was replicated in an independent cohort. A later analysis found that HLA-associated TCR beta chains were more clonally expanded and had lower generation probabilities than equally common non-associated chains. Most TCR sequences were observed very rarely across donors, whereas some public TCRs were present in many individuals. Some IMGT-functional V segments, including TRBV6-2 and TRBV6-3, could not be told apart with the 87-base-pair reads, so those segments were excluded. In a later analysis, most CMV-associated TCR beta chains were found to appear HLA-restricted, with HLA associations seemingly driven largely by CMV exposure. In both the original and validation cohorts, the classifier was reported to diagnose cytomegalovirus status with high specificity and sensitivity. In vitro tests confirmed that a few of the cytomegalovirus-associated TCR beta chains recognize cytomegalovirus antigens. When HLA alleles, especially DR and DQ, strongly co-occurred, attributing TCR associations to individual alleles was difficult. It was suggested by the authors that the approach could potentially be generalized to other disease states and immunological phenotypes. In an earlier analysis of roughly 560 of the donors, most TCR beta V segments were observed in productive rearrangements about 90% or about 30% of the time, broadly matching IMGT annotations. Correlated functional status among segregating V segments might reflect linkage disequilibrium, but an unknown experimental factor could not be ruled out. CMV serostatus was the only immune exposure information available for the cohort. A group of highly shared sequence variants was considered likely to be a technical artifact of the sequencing pipeline. Roughly uniform sequencing depth across donors was assumed in presence/absence analyses, although this assumption may not hold. In the study, approximately 160 TCR beta chains were listed as associated with cytomegalovirus. Because counts were too low, some 16 rarely observed V segments, including chromosome 9 orphons, were excluded from the earlier analysis of around 590 of the donors. In a later analysis, some 17,000 TCR beta sequences were associated with specific HLA alleles at a false discovery rate of 0.05. HLA typing was unavailable for some donors at each locus, so association tests used only the typed subset. A further reported finding was that TCR beta sequences accurately predicted the HLA-A and HLA-B alleles for most subjects in the first cohort. A later analysis found that TCR association rates varied across HLA loci, with DRB1 alleles showing the most associated TCRs and HLA-C alleles the fewest. According to a later analysis, parvovirus B19, influenza, CMV and Epstein-Barr virus appeared linked to several top co-occurrence clusters.

The CDR3, cysteine through phenylalanine, is 14 amino acids long. Solely the CDR3 DNA is kept, with 42 bases framed from the first base. Based on the germline V gene (reference sequence), the CDR1 and CDR2 sequences are LNHDA and SQIVND. From V the trimming removes 9 bases and from J it removes 11 bases, while the gene matches leave 13 bases of the junction unaccounted for. The cohort was made up of approximately 670 healthy bone marrow donors. At the time of sampling, all cohort members were nominally healthy, though unrecorded immune exposures were likely present. The donor was CMV seronegative and was included in the group of approximately 350 seronegative cohort members. Each donor provided a peripheral blood sample, and peripheral blood mononuclear cells were used for TCR beta sequencing. Genomic DNA extraction from the blood cell samples was performed with the Qiagen DNeasy Blood Extraction Kit.

The library was prepared using the immunoSEQ multiplex PCR assay. The multiplex PCR relied on a mix of 60 forward primers for TCR Vbeta segments and 13 reverse primers for TCR Jbeta segments. The CDR3 region of rearranged TCR beta genes was amplified from genomic DNA with a multiplex PCR assay. The amplified TCR beta libraries were sequenced on the Illumina HiSeq System as 87-base-pair reads. The authors' pipeline ran thus. A later analysis tallied 75 million to 95 million unique TCR beta chains across the 666 repertoires, and some 10 million of those chains were shared by two or more donors. To remove PCR and sequencing errors, raw reads were error-corrected and collapsed into unique sequences using a nearest-neighbor algorithm that merged closely related sequences. Alignment of CDR3 sequences to IMGT reference sequences was used to assign V, D and J gene segments. Each retained sequence needed at least a six-nucleotide match to both a V gene segment and a J gene segment. A rearrangement was called productive if the CDR3 had no stop codons and remained in frame with V and J, and every other rearrangement was called non-productive. CDR3 was defined by IMGT convention, running from the second conserved V-encoded cysteine to the conserved J-encoded phenylalanine. The earlier analysis of about 500 of the donors excluded sequences that lacked an unambiguous match to a single V gene segment. An earlier analysis of around 600 of the donors classified V segments as functional when productive rearrangements were above 56.7% and as segregating when the standard deviation between donors was above 5%. To diagnose cytomegalovirus status from the catalog of TCR beta chain sequences, a statistical classification framework was built. A later analysis assigned V and J genes by comparing TCR nucleotide sequences with IMGT/GENE-DB human TR gene sequences. In a later analysis, CDR3 sequences and most-parsimonious VDJ recombination scenarios were assigned using the TCRdist pipeline. In a later analysis, each TCR beta chain was defined by its CDR3 amino acid sequence together with its V-gene family, and reads without a unique V-gene family were excluded. To address suspected cross-contamination and a sequencing artifact, a later analysis removed a few hundred highly shared, low-generation-probability nucleotide sequences. In a later analysis, a clonal expansion index for each public chain was calculated from normalized within-repertoire ranks of inferred template counts. In a later analysis, generation probabilities were computed using a VDJ recombination model fitted to out-of-frame rearrangements, and the results were checked against IGoR. In a later analysis, TCR-TCR, TCR-HLA and TCR-CMV co-occurrence was scored with hypergeometric tests, and a repertoire-size bias correction was applied to TCR pairs. In a later analysis, false discovery rates were estimated by permuting HLA or CMV assignments 20 times. In a later analysis, co-occurring TCRs were grouped using DBSCAN, with TCRdist sequence similarity added in when clustering inside HLA-allele-positive subsets. Repertoires with fewer than 30,000 or more than 120,000 public chains, plus five repertoires with anomalous nucleotide sharing, were excluded from co-occurrence clustering. The table comes from immuneACCESS by way of TCRdb, which keeps in-frame sequences with V and J called. Part of the clones is missing from these tables; in studies checked, under half for an unresolved V gene and the rest for unknown reasons. V and J calls and clone size are copied from that table; D and trimming were computed from the DNA. The sample yields 90,000 to 100,000 clones; about 81% were counted once. The ten largest clones add up to 2.5% to 4% of the sample.

The sequencing sample was made of PBMCs. This sequence uses TRBV19 and TRBJ1-5; 10 junctional bases match TRBD1. The origin of this receptor is a woman aged 40 to 50 in good health and CMV-seronegative. The encoded CDR3 is CASENSQGTGAQHF. The base sequence is TGTGCCAGCGAAAATTCACAGGGGACAGGGGCCCAGCATTTT.